The present TCR beta chain was sequenced within a study of CD4 T cells in relation to SARS-CoV-2 and coronaviruses. Uncultured naive and memory CD4+ T cells supplied DNA for deep TCR-beta sequencing. The repertoire was sequenced with immunoSEQ multiplex PCR; TCRdb's copy has only in-frame clones and lacks some. The table lists approximately 11,000 clones, around 87% of them singletons. Trimming pared 5 bases from V and 0 bases from J, leaving 10 bases between. Germline V gene sequence: CDR1 SEHNR, CDR2 FQNEAQ (reference sequence). This CDR3 is built from 15 residues. Details on this clone: Antigen unknown.

The study, taken as a whole, reports: This crossreactivity analysis covered spike protein alone, no other viral proteins. Each donor contributed either pre-pandemic or post-infection samples, not both.

This clonotype originated in an adult with COVID-19. The chain links TRBV7-9 to TRBJ2-2, with D possibly TRBD1 on 5 matching bases. The source material was naive CD4+ T cells from PBMCs. Subset meaning: naive CD4+ T cells isolated by negative enrichment. CDR3 sequence (DNA): TGTGCCAGCAGCCTAGGGGCCCCGAACACCGGGGAGCTGTTTTTT. Its translation is CASSLGAPNTGELFF. Full variable domain (outside the CDR3, taken from reference TRBV7-9 and TRBJ2-2): DTGVSQNPRHKITKRGQNVTFRCDPISEHNRLYWYRQTLGQGPEFLTYFQNEAQLEKSRLLSDRFSAERPKGSFSTLEIQRTEQGDSAMYLCASSLGAPNTGELFFGEGSRLTVL.